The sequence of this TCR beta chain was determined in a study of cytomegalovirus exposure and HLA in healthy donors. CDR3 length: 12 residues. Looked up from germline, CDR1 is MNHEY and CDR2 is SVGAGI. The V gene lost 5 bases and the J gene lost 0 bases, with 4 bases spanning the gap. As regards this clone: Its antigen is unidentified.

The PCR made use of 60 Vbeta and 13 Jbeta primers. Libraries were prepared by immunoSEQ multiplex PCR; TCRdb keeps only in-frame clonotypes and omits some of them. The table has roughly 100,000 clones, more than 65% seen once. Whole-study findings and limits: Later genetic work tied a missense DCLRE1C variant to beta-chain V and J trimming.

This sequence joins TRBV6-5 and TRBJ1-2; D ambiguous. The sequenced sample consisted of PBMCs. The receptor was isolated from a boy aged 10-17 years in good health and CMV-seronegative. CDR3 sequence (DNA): TGTGCCAGCAGTCGTCCTAACTATGGCTACACCTTC. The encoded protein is CASSRPNYGYTF.